This entry lists 23 T cell receptor beta chains sequenced from one sample in a study of CD8+CD57+ T cells in acquired aplastic anemia listed by TCRdb under 2018. The patients picked for sequencing were ones in whom flow cytometry had shown an expansion of CD8+CD57+ cells. Reads for this sample came from an Illumina HiSeq 2000. TCR beta VDJ combination and CDR3 sequence profiling used genomic DNA as the template. TCRdb's own reprocessing of the public reads used fastp at Q25 and MiXCR and kept productive beta chains. Under each unique CDR3 protein, matching rows form one entry showing the most common genes and DNA. A total of roughly 160,000 distinct CDR3 sequences appear in this sample, about 45% of them only once. 2.5% to 3% of the sample goes to the ten largest clones. The sequenced sample was sorted CD4+, CD8+, or CD8+CD57+ T cells (not recorded which) from PBMCs. The receptors stem from a human donor with aplastic anemia.

This rearrangement joins TRBV28 to TRBJ1-1; D possibly corresponds to TRBD1 (5 bases). This CDR3 has 14 amino acids. V gave up 4 bases and J gave up 6 bases, with 15 bases separating them. CDR1 is MDHEN and CDR2 is SYDVKM in the germline V gene. The CDR3 is CASSSGGSLAEAFF. The CDR3 DNA reads as TGTGCCAGCAGTTCTGGGGGGAGTTTGGCTGAAGCTTTCTTT.

This clonotype was found a few times. The V gene is TRBV28, the J gene TRBJ1-5, with D possibly being TRBD1 (5 bases). V shed 8 bases and J shed 3 bases, with 14 bases lying between them. The CDR3 runs 14 residues. CDR1 is MDHEN, CDR2 SYDVKM, per germline. The CDR3 bases are TGTGCCAGCTTGTCGATCAGGGTCAATCAGCCCCAGCATTTT. It is translated as CASLSIRVNQPQHF.

V gene TRBV24-1 combines with J gene TRBJ2-2, with D perhaps TRBD1 (5 bases). The germline V gene encodes CDR1 KGHDR and CDR2 SFDVKD. Trimming took off 4 bases at V and 8 bases at J, with 22 bases between the two ends. CDR3 size: 17 residues. The CDR3 nucleotides read TGTGCCACCAGTGACGGCAGGGCAGGTCCGGTTCTTGGGGAGCTGTTTTTT. It encodes CATSDGRAGPVLGELFF.

This clonotype was seen repeatedly, ten times or more. The gene calls are TRBV14 and TRBJ1-2, with D possibly TRBD1 on 5 matching bases. The CDR3 is made up of 13 amino acids. The V gene's germline CDR1 is SGHDN and CDR2 FVKESK. V lost 5 bases to trimming and J lost 4 bases, with 11 bases between them. The CDR3 loop reads CASSSQGVYGYTF. The CDR3, as DNA: TGTGCCAGCAGCAGTCAAGGGGTCTATGGCTACACCTTC.

This clonotype was observed many times. The chain has TRBV14 and TRBJ1-1; D is unclear. CDR1 is SGHDN and CDR2 is FVKESK in the germline V gene. The CDR3 sequence is 13 residues long. V gave up 6 bases and J gave up 2 bases, with 10 bases separating them. This chain's CDR3 is CASSPTLNTEAFF. CDR3 DNA sequence: TGTGCCAGCAGTCCTACACTCAACACTGAAGCTTTCTTT.

The genes are TRBV20-1 and TRBJ1-1; a possible D gene is TRBD1 (6 bases). The CDR3 loop spans 15 amino acids. Germline V gene data show CDR1 as DFQATT and CDR2 as SNEGSKA (reference sequence). CDR3 region: CRAYKVGGANTEAFF. CDR3 coding DNA: TGCAGGGCCTATAAAGTGGGGGGCGCGAACACTGAAGCTTTCTTT.

In its sample, this clonotype was seen many times. The genes are TRBV28 and TRBJ1-1; no reliable D call. There are 13 residues in the CDR3. V was trimmed by 4 bases and J by 3 bases, leaving 9 bases between them. Germline values: CDR1 MDHEN, CDR2 SYDVKM. The CDR3 DNA reads TGTGCCAGCAGTTCTCCGGGGTACACTGAAGCTTTCTTT. The encoded protein is CASSSPGYTEAFF.

This clonotype was picked up a small number of times. The CDR3 loop reads CASSLPSGTYNEQFF. For the CDR3, the DNA is TGTGCCAGCAGCTTACCTAGCGGGACCTACAATGAGCAGTTCTTC. The V call is TRBV11-1, the J call TRBJ2-1, with 9 bases that match TRBD2. Trimming took 2 bases from V and 2 from J; bases not matched to a gene: 1. The CDR3 extends over 15 amino acids. Germline values: CDR1 SGHAT, CDR2 FQDESV (reference sequence).

The table lists this clonotype with many counts. V and J are TRBV7-2 and TRBJ1-3, with D hard to call. V gave up 2 bases and J gave up 3 bases, with 8 bases separating them. Germline assignment: CDR1 SGHTA and CDR2 FQGNSA. This CDR3 contains 14 residues. The chain's CDR3 is CASSLTTDGNTIYF. The CDR3 region has the DNA TGTGCCAGCAGCTTAACGACGGATGGAAACACCATATATTTT.

At least ten counts were recorded for this clonotype. The V and J genes are TRBV20-1 and TRBJ2-5; possible D gene TRBD1, 5 bases. CDR1 and CDR2 from the germline V gene are DFQATT and SNEGSKA (reference sequence). The CDR3 covers 12 residues. Trimming stripped 6 bases from V and 0 bases from J, with 8 bases between. The chain's CDR3 is CSAKDNQETQYF. CDR3 nucleotides: TGCAGTGCCAAGGACAACCAAGAGACCCAGTACTTC.

The chain has TRBV7-6 and TRBJ1-2; tentative D call: TRBD1 (5 bases). The germline gives CDR1 SGHVS, CDR2 FNYEAQ. The CDR3 has 13 residues. V lost 4 bases and J lost 6, with 12 bases in between. The CDR3 coding sequence is TGTGCCAGCAGCTCTGGCAGAGGGGATGGCTACACCTTC. It codes for CASSSGRGDGYTF. The full variable domain, its missing parts supplied by reference TRBV7-6 and TRBJ1-2, is GAGVSQSPRYKVTKRGQDVALRCDPISGHVSLYWYRQALGQGPEFLTYFNYEAQQDKSGLPNDRFSAERPEGSISTLTIQRTEQRDSAMYRCASSSGRGDGYTFGSGTRLTVV.

This chain uses TRBV28 with TRBJ1-4, with D maybe TRBD1 (5 bases). The CDR3 has 15 amino acids. CDR1 and CDR2 from the germline V gene are MDHEN and SYDVKM. Trimming took off 4 bases at V and 8 bases at J, with 17 bases between the two ends. For the CDR3, the DNA is TGTGCCAGCAGTTCGGTTAGGGGTACGGGGGAAAAACTGTTTTTT. Amino acids: CASSSVRGTGEKLFF. The full variable domain, its missing parts supplied by reference TRBV28 and TRBJ1-4, is DVKVTQSSRYLVKRTGEKVFLECVQDMDHENMFWYRQDPGLGLRLIYFSYDVKMKEKGDIPEGYSVSREKKERFSLILESASTNQTSMYLCASSSVRGTGEKLFFGSGTQLSVL.

This clonotype was picked up many times. The V and J genes are TRBV5-1 and TRBJ1-5, with a weak D call TRBD1 (5 bases). The CDR3 has 14 residues. Germline CDR1 SGHRS, CDR2 YFSETQ. Trimming removed 4 bases at V and 4 bases at J, with 12 bases between. CDR3: CASSTGTANQPQHF. The CDR3, as DNA: TGCGCCAGCAGCACCGGGACGGCTAATCAGCCCCAGCATTTT.

The chain couples TRBV20-1 to TRBJ1-2, with TRBD1 matching 11 bases. Trimming took 7 bases from V and 2 from J; bases not matched to a gene: 9. Germline assignment: CDR1 DFQATT and CDR2 SNEGSKA (reference sequence). The CDR3 is 15 amino acids. CDR3: CSVGDRGRRNYGYTF. Written as DNA, the CDR3 is TGCAGTGTCGGGGACAGGGGGAGGAGAAACTATGGCTACACCTTC.

This clonotype was picked up one time. The junction departs from germline at one end; a sequencing error may be responsible. This chain joins TRBV11-2 and TRBJ2-1; D is undetermined. Per germline, CDR1 SGHAT and CDR2 FQNNGV. The CDR3 loop spans 14 amino acids. CDR3 loop: CASSLEGSLTGQLF. The CDR3 DNA is TGTGCCAGCAGCTTAGAAGGTAGCCTCACTGGGCAGCTCTTC. Combining the CDR3 with reference TRBV11-2 and TRBJ2-1 gives the whole variable domain EAGVAQSPRYKIIEKRQSVAFWCNPISGHATLYWYQQILGQGPKLLIQFQNNGVVDDSQLPKDRFSAERLKGVDSTLKIQPAKLEDSAVYLCASSLEGSLTGQLFGPGTRLTVL.

This clonotype was seen at least ten times. V is TRBV11-2 and J is TRBJ2-1; the match to TRBD2 covers 14 bases. The V and J ends lost 5 bases and 5 bases, in that order; junction bases with no gene match: 5. CDR3 length: 16 amino acids. Germline CDR1 is SGHAT and CDR2 is FQNNGV. The CDR3 nucleotides read TGTGCCAGCAGCATCGGACTAGCGGGAGGAAACAATGAGCAGTTCTTC. Protein: CASSIGLAGGNNEQFF.

V and J are TRBV10-3 and TRBJ1-1; a possible D gene is TRBD1 (6 bases). From germline, CDR1 is ENHRY and CDR2 SYGVKD. CDR3 size: 13 residues. Trimming shortened V by 6 bases and J by 0 bases, and 8 bases separated the two germline ends. CDR3 coding DNA: TGTGCCATCAGGGGACAATTGAACACTGAAGCTTTCTTT. It specifies CAIRGQLNTEAFF.

At least ten counts were recorded for this clonotype. The chain couples TRBV20-1 to TRBJ1-1; D may be TRBD1 (5 bases). Between the trimmed V and J ends, which lost 3 bases and 2 bases, there was a span of 10 bases. Germline V gene data show CDR1 as DFQATT and CDR2 as SNEGSKA (reference sequence). CDR3 length: 13 amino acids. In DNA, the CDR3 is TGCAGTGCTAGCGCCGACAGTAACACTGAAGCTTTCTTT. Its translation is CSASADSNTEAFF.

The V call is TRBV6-1, the J call TRBJ1-5; D might be TRBD1 (6 bases). The CDR3 runs 16 residues. V was shortened by 7 bases and J by 2 bases, with 18 bases between the two germline ends. Germline V gene sequence: CDR1 MNHNS, CDR2 SASEGT. CDR3 nucleotide sequence: TGTGCCAGCACCCCCGGGGGCGGCAGGGGCAATCAGCCCCAGCATTTT. It is translated as CASTPGGGRGNQPQHF.

This clonotype was picked up many times. J is TRBJ2-5 and V is TRBV5-5; no firm D call. Germline V gives CDR1 SGHKS, CDR2 YYEKEE (reference sequence). The ends were cut back, 0 bases at V and 0 bases at J, with 9 bases in the middle. This CDR3 comprises 15 residues. CDR3 sequence (DNA): TGTGCCAGCAGCTTGGGCTTCGGTTACCAAGAGACCCAGTACTTC. This translates into CASSLGFGYQETQYF.

This clonotype was seen many times. The chain uses TRBV9 and TRBJ2-7; 7 bases are a match to TRBD2. CDR3 size: 15 residues. From germline, CDR1 is SGDLS and CDR2 YYNGEE. With V trimmed by 1 base and J by 0 bases, 4 bases remained unmatched. CDR3 sequence: CASSVTRGSSYEQYF. The DNA of the CDR3 is TGTGCCAGCAGCGTAACGCGCGGGAGCTCCTACGAGCAGTACTTC. The variable domain in full, with the rest retrieved from reference TRBV9 and TRBJ2-7, is DSGVTQTPKHLITATGQRVTLRCSPRSGDLSVYWYQQSLDQGLQFLIQYYNGEERAKGNILERFSAQQFPDLHSELNLSSLELGDSALYFCASSVTRGSSYEQYFGPGTRLTVT.

The rearrangement links TRBV11-1 to TRBJ1-3, with D possibly matching TRBD1 (5 bases). Per the germline V gene, CDR1 is SGHAT and CDR2 is FQDESV (reference sequence). The CDR3 is 15 residues long. The V gene lost 3 bases and the J gene lost 0 bases, with 9 bases spanning the gap. Here the CDR3 DNA reads TGTGCCAGCAGCTTCTGGGGGAGCTCTGGAAACACCATATATTTT. It yields the protein CASSFWGSSGNTIYF.

This clonotype was seen ten or more times. The rearrangement joins TRBV6-1 to TRBJ2-7; 11 nucleotides line up with TRBD2. Trimming removed 6 bases from V and 1 base from J; junction bases left unmatched: 5. The CDR3 has 15 residues. CDR1 and CDR2 (germline): MNHNS, SASEGT. The CDR3 is CASSNRLAGSYEQYF. For the CDR3, the DNA is TGTGCCAGCAGCAACCGACTAGCGGGATCCTACGAGCAGTACTTC.